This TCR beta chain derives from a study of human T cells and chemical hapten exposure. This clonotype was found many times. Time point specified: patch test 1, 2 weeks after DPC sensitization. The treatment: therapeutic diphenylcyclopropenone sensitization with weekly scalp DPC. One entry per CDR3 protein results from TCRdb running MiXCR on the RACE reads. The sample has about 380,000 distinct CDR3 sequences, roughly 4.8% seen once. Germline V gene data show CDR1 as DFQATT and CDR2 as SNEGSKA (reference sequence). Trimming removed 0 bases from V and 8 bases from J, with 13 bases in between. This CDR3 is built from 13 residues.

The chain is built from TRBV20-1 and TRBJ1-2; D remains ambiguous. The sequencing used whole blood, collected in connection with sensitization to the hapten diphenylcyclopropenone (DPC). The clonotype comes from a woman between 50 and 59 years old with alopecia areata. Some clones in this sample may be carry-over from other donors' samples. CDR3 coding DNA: TGCAGTGCTAGAGAAAGGTCCGCGCAAGGCTACACCTTC. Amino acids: CSARERSAQGYTF.